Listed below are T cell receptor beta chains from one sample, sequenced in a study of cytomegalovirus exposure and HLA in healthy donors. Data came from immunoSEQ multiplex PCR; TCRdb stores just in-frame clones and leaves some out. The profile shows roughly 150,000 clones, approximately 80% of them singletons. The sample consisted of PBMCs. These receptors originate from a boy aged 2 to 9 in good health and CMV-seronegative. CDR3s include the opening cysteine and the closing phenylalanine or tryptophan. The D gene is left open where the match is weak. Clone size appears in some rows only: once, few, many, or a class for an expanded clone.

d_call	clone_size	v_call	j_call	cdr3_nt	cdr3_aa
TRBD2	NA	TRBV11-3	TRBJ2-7	TGTGCCAGCAGCCCTAGCGGGAGCTACGAGCAGTACTTC	CASSPSGSYEQYF
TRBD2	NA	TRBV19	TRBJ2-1	TGTGCCAGTAGTAACAAGTTGCCTAGCGGGAGGGCTGAGCAGTTCTTC	CASSNKLPSGRAEQFF
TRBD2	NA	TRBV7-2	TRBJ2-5	TGTGCCAGCAGCTTAGCGGTGCTAGCGGGGGGCCAAGAGACCCAGTACTTC	CASSLAVLAGGQETQYF
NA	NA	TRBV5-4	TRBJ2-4	TGTGCCAGCAGCTCCTCTGGAGGCATTCAGTACTTC	CASSSSGGIQYF
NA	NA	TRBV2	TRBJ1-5	TGTGCCAGCAGTGAAGGTGGGGGGGCCCGCCATCAGCCCCAGCATTTT	CASSEGGGARHQPQHF
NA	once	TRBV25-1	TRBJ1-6	TGTGCCAGCAGTGAAGCCAGGACTTATAATTCACCCCTCCACTTT	CASSEARTYNSPLHF
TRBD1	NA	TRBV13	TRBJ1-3	TGTGCCAGCAGCTCTACTTGGGACAGGGTGATTTCGGACACCATATATTTT	CASSSTWDRVISDTIYF
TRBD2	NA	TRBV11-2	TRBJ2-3	TGTGCCAGCAGCCGCACTAGCGGACACACAGATACGCAGTATTTT	CASSRTSGHTDTQYF
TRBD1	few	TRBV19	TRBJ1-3	TGTGCCACCTCAACCGGACAGGGGTCAAACACCATATATTTT	CATSTGQGSNTIYF
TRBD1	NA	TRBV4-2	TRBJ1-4	TGTGCCAGCAGCACGAATTCGGGACAGGGGGCAGGAAAACTGTTTTTT	CASSTNSGQGAGKLFF
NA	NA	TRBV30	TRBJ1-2	TGTGCCTGGAGTGTATCAAACTATGGCTACACCTTC	CAWSVSNYGYTF
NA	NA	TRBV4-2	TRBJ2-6	TGTGCCAGCAGCCAACAAGACCGAATCGGGGTTAGCTCTGGGGCCAACGTCCTGACTTTC	CASSQQDRIGVSSGANVLTF
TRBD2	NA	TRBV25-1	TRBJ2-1	TGTGCCAGCAGTGACTATAGCGGGGGGGCCTTGGAGCAGTTCTTC	CASSDYSGGALEQFF
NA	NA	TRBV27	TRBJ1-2	TGTGCCAGCAGTTTATACACCGGGAGCTCCTATGGCTACACCTTC	CASSLYTGSSYGYTF
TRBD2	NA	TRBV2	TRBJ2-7	TGTGCCAGCAGGGAAGGGACTAGCGGGAGTTTCTACGAGCAGTACTTC	CASREGTSGSFYEQYF
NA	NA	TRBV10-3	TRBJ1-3	TGTGCCATCAGTGAGCTCATGAGGGCCGACTCTGGAAACACCATATATTTT	CAISELMRADSGNTIYF
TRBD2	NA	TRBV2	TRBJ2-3	TGTGCCAGCAGTCTAGCGGGAGGGGTTTTAGATACGCAGTATTTT	CASSLAGGVLDTQYF
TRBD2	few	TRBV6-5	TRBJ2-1	TGTGCCAGCAGTTACGTAGCGGGGGGTAACAATGAGCAGTTCTTC	CASSYVAGGNNEQFF
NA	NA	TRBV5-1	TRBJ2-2	TGCGCCAGCAGCTTTGAAGCCCTAGCGAACACCGGGGAGCTGTTTTTT	CASSFEALANTGELFF
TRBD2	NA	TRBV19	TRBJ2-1	TGTGCCAGTAGTACATTTAGCGGGAGGCCATACAATGAGCAGTTCTTC	CASSTFSGRPYNEQFF
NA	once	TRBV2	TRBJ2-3	TGTGCCAGCAATGGAGGGACAGATACGCAGTATTTT	CASNGGTDTQYF
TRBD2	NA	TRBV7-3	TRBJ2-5	TGTGCCAGCAGCCCATTACAAGCGGGAGATCAAGAGACCCAGTACTTC	CASSPLQAGDQETQYF
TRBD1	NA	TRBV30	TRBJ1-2	TGTGCCTGGAACACGGGACAGGGTCACGGCTACACCTTC	CAWNTGQGHGYTF
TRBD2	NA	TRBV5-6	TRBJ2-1	TGTGCCAGCACATCCGGGACTAGCGGCACCAATGAGCAGTTCTTC	CASTSGTSGTNEQFF
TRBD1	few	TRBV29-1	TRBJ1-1	TGCAGCGTTGAAGATCGATCAGGGGGCGGCACTGAAGCTTTCTTT	CSVEDRSGGGTEAFF
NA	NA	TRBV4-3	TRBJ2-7	TGCGCCAGCAGCCCCGCAGTTTCGTACGAGCAGTACTTC	CASSPAVSYEQYF
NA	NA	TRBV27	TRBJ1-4	TGTGCCAGCAGGAACAGGGAGAATGAAAAACTGTTTTTT	CASRNRENEKLFF
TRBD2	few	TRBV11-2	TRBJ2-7	TGTGCCAGCAGCTGGGGGGCTAGCGGGAGGAGCGAGCAGTACTTC	CASSWGASGRSEQYF
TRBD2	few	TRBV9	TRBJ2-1	TGTGCCAGCAGCGTAGTGGGAGCGAGCGGGAGACACAATGAGCAGTTCTTC	CASSVVGASGRHNEQFF
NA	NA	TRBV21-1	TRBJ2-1	TGTGCCAGCAGCACAACTAAGCCGGGAGAAAGCTCCTACAATGAGCAGTTCTTC	CASSTTKPGESSYNEQFF
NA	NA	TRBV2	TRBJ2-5	TGTGCCAGCAGGGACAGTCGGCCTAGCGAGACCCAGTACTTC	CASRDSRPSETQYF
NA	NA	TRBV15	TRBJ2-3	TGTGCCACCAGCAGAGTTACTCCACGAGATACGCAGTATTTT	CATSRVTPRDTQYF
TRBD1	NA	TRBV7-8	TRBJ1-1	TGTGCCAGCAGCTTGGACAGGGGGGGCACTGAAGCTTTCTTT	CASSLDRGGTEAFF
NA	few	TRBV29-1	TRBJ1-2	TGCAGCGTTGAGTGGGCAGGGCCTAACTATGGCTACACCTTC	CSVEWAGPNYGYTF
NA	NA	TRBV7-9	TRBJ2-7	TGTGCCAGCAGCTCTAGTAGCGAGCAGTACTTC	CASSSSSEQYF
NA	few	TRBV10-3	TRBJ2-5	TGTGCCATCAGTGACCCGTCAGAAGAAACCCAGTACTTC	CAISDPSEETQYF
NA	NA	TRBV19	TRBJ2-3	TGTGCCAGTAGCGGACGGGAGTCCCTCACAGATACGCAGTATTTT	CASSGRESLTDTQYF
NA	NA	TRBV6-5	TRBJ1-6	TGTGCCAGCTGCCGGGACAAGTATAATTCACCCCTCCACTTT	CASCRDKYNSPLHF
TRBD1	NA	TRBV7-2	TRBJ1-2	TGTGCCAGCAGCTTACTTGGGACAGGGGTGGTTCCTAACTATGGCTACACCTTC	CASSLLGTGVVPNYGYTF
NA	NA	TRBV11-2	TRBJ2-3	TGTGCCAGCAGCTTACTCGGGATCCGCACAGATACGCAGTATTTT	CASSLLGIRTDTQYF
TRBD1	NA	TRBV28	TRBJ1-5	TGTGCCAGCAGTGGACTCGGACAGGGTAATCAGCCCCAGCATTTT	CASSGLGQGNQPQHF
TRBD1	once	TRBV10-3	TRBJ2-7	TGTGCCATCAGTGGGGGGACAGCCTACGAGCAGTACTTC	CAISGGTAYEQYF
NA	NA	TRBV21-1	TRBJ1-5	TGTGCCAGACAGGGGGCCCAGCCCCAGCATTTT	CARQGAQPQHF
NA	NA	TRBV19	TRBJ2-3	TGTGCCAGTAGTATAGCGTGGCAGGGGGGAGATACGCAGTATTTT	CASSIAWQGGDTQYF
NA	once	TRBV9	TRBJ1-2	TGTGCCAGCAGGCCAGATGGGGGCGGCGAGAACTATGGCTACACCTTC	CASRPDGGGENYGYTF
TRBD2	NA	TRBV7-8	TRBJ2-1	TGTGCCAGCAGCCCACGACTAGCGGGGGGGCTTAGCTCCTACAATGAGCAGTTCTTC	CASSPRLAGGLSSYNEQFF
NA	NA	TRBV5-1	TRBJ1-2	TGCGCCAGCAGCTACCCAGGGGACTATGGCTACACCTTC	CASSYPGDYGYTF
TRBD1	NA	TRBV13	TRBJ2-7	TGTGCCAGCAGCCCGCAGGGGGCCTCCCACCAGGAGACTTTC	CASSPQGASHQETF
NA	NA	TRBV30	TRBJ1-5	TGTGCCTGTCGAGGGGGAAATCAGCCCCAGCATTTT	CACRGGNQPQHF
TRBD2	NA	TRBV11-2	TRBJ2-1	TGTGCCAGCAGCCCGGGGACTAGGCTCCCCTACAATGAGCAGTTCTTC	CASSPGTRLPYNEQFF
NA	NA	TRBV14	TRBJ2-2	TGTGCCAGCAGCCCCCGGGACTTTTGGATTGGCACCGGGGAGCTGTTTTTT	CASSPRDFWIGTGELFF